These 12 T cell receptor beta chains came from one sample sequenced in a study of blood T cell repertoires in COVID-19. Using immunoSEQ multiplex PCR, the repertoire was profiled, and TCRdb retains in-frame clones only, with some absent. Of about 190,000 clones in the sample, roughly four fifths were seen once. Sequences were obtained from peripheral blood. These receptors were taken from a woman in her seventies with active or convalescent COVID-19.

This clone was recorded once. This rearrangement joins TRBV27 to TRBJ2-6; D is perhaps TRBD1 (5 bases). The CDR3 runs to 15 residues. V was shortened by 2 bases and J by 0 bases, with 5 bases between the two germline ends. Per germline, CDR1 MNHEY and CDR2 SMNVEV (reference sequence). CDR3 region: CASSLRGSGANVLTF. The CDR3 DNA follows: TGTGCCAGCAGTTTAAGGGGCTCTGGGGCCAACGTCCTGACTTTC.

V usage is TRBV6-5 and J usage is TRBJ2-5; TRBD1 aligns across 10 bases. This CDR3 is built from 15 residues. Germline V gene data show CDR1 as MNHEY and CDR2 as SVGAGI. J gave up 5 bases and V 6 bases, and 9 bases lay outside the gene matches. The CDR3 region has the DNA TGTGCCAGCAGGCTGGGACAGGGGTTTGGGGAGACCCAGTACTTC. This sequence encodes CASRLGQGFGETQYF.

CDR3 sequence: CASRDRGRSYEQYF. The DNA for the CDR3 is TGTGCCAGCAGGGACAGGGGGCGATCTTACGAGCAGTACTTC. The chain joins TRBV7-2 to TRBJ2-7, with 11 bases identical to TRBD1. Unmatched junction bases numbered 5, after V lost 6 bases and J lost 4 bases. The CDR3 is 14 amino acids. CDR1 and CDR2 (germline): SGHTA, FQGNSA.

V usage is TRBV6-5 and J usage is TRBJ1-1; perhaps TRBD1 as D (6 bases). The V end lost 8 bases, the J end lost 5 bases, and 15 bases lay between the germline ends. CDR1 and CDR2 (germline): MNHEY, SVGAGI. This CDR3 is built from 13 residues. The CDR3 nucleotides read TGTGCCAGCTCCCGTGTTCAGGGGACTGAAGCTTTCTTT. As protein: CASSRVQGTEAFF.

The V gene is TRBV25-1, the J gene TRBJ2-7, with 10 positions matching TRBD2. Trimming at V came to 6 bases and at J to 2 bases, leaving 13 bases not matched to a gene. Germline CDR1 reads MGHDK; CDR2 reads SYGVNS. The CDR3 spans 17 residues. The CDR3 nucleotides are TGTGCCAGCAGCGGATACAATAGCGGGAGGAATCCCTACGAGCAGTACTTC. Protein: CASSGYNSGRNPYEQYF.

As concerns this clone: The same CDR3 also results from other DNA sequences found in this sample. The chain has TRBV5-1 and TRBJ2-7, with 12 bases identical to TRBD1. Trimming at V came to 4 bases and at J to 4 bases, leaving 3 bases not matched to a gene. Germline V CDR1 and CDR2: SGHRS, YFSETQ. The CDR3 is 14 residues long. The CDR3 reads CASSPGQGAYEQYF. The CDR3 DNA reads TGCGCCAGCAGCCCGGGACAGGGGGCGTACGAGCAGTACTTC.

V gene TRBV11-2 combines with J gene TRBJ2-1; 12 nucleotides align to TRBD2. The CDR3 is 15 residues long. With V trimmed by 3 bases and J by 8 bases, 5 bases remained unmatched. Germline-derived CDR1 and CDR2 are SGHAT and FQNNGV. CDR3 sequence reads: CASSFWTSGNDEQFF. The CDR3 DNA reads as TGTGCCAGCAGCTTCTGGACTAGCGGGAATGATGAGCAGTTCTTC.

The gene calls are TRBV10-3 and TRBJ2-5, with 8 bases fitting TRBD2. Germline lookup yields CDR1 ENHRY and CDR2 SYGVKD. V was pared by 8 bases and J by 9 bases, with 11 bases of the junction left unmatched. The CDR3 covers 13 residues. The CDR3 bases are TGTGCCATCTTGGGGGAGACCGGGGGGGCCCAGTACTTC. Translation gives CAILGETGGAQYF.

The chain employs TRBV15 and TRBJ1-6; 7 positions match TRBD1. The V gene end was trimmed by 3 bases and the J gene end by 5 bases; junction bases not matched to a gene: 1. CDR3 length: 14 residues. Germline CDR1 LNHNV, CDR2 YYDKDF (reference sequence). DNA of the CDR3: TGTGCCACCAGCAGGGACAGGCATAATTCACCCCTCCACTTT. This sequence encodes CATSRDRHNSPLHF.

This rearrangement joins TRBV5-1 to TRBJ2-1; the match to TRBD1 covers 7 bases. In germline, CDR1 is SGHRS, CDR2 YFSETQ. J gave up 4 bases and V 0 bases, and 4 bases lay outside the gene matches. The CDR3 extends over 15 amino acids. CDR3 DNA: TGCGCCAGCAGCTTGGAGCGCAGGGGGTACAATGAGCAGTTCTTC. Its translation: CASSLERRGYNEQFF.

The chain employs TRBV10-1 and TRBJ2-1; 7 bases are shared with TRBD2. Germline V gene lookup returns CDR1 WNHNN and CDR2 SYGVQD (reference sequence). The V and J ends lost 3 bases and 5 bases, in that order; junction bases with no gene match: 10. This CDR3 region has 16 residues. As DNA, the CDR3 is TGCGCCAGCAGTGATACCTTAGCGGGCATCAACAATGAGCAGTTCTTC. Residues: CASSDTLAGINNEQFF.

The rearrangement joins TRBV23-1 to TRBJ2-2; tentative D call: TRBD1 (5 bases). TRBV23-1 has ORF status, its function being uncertain. V was pared by 0 bases and J by 2 bases, with 10 bases between. CDR3 length: 16 residues. CDR3 DNA: TGCGCCAGCAGTCAATCGCACAGGTTAAACACCGGGGAGCTGTTTTTT. Protein product: CASSQSHRLNTGELFF.